A single sample is the source of the 29 T cell receptor beta chains below, sequenced in a study of cytomegalovirus exposure and HLA in healthy donors. 13 Jbeta primers and 60 Vbeta primers were used for the PCR. Profiled with immunoSEQ multiplex PCR; TCRdb holds only in-frame clones, not every one. The data show about 82,000 clones, around 77% seen once. What was sequenced was PBMCs. These receptors were taken from a man aged 45-65 years in good health and CMV-seronegative.

The V call is TRBV7-8, the J call TRBJ2-7, with TRBD1 matching over 10 bases. Trimming cost V 0 bases and J 6 bases; bases outside gene matches: 2. The CDR3 consists of 14 residues. Germline V gives CDR1 SGHVS, CDR2 FQNEAQ. As DNA, the CDR3 is TGTGCCAGCAGCTTAGCGGGACAGGGGTTCGAGCAGTACTTC. Translation gives CASSLAGQGFEQYF.

The chain has TRBV2 and TRBJ1-1, with D tentatively TRBD1 (6 bases). This CDR3 region has 15 residues. Germline loops: CDR1 SNHLY, CDR2 FYNNEI. V was trimmed by 5 bases and J by 0 bases, leaving 13 bases between them. The CDR3 DNA is TGTGCCAGCAGTCCTCGGACAGCCTTGAACACTGAAGCTTTCTTT. Encoded protein: CASSPRTALNTEAFF.

The J gene is TRBJ2-5, the V gene TRBV2; 8 nucleotides align to TRBD1. V was clipped by 11 bases and J by 4 bases; unmatched bases: 9. The CDR3 has 13 residues. Looked up from germline, CDR1 is SNHLY and CDR2 is FYNNEI. CDR3 in amino acids: CACNGQGPETQYF. Here the CDR3 DNA reads TGTGCCTGTAACGGACAGGGCCCAGAGACCCAGTACTTC. Full variable domain (remainder filled in from reference TRBV2 and TRBJ2-5): EPEVTQTPSHQVTQMGQEVILRCVPISNHLYFYWYRQILGQKVEFLVSFYNNEISEKSEIFDDQFSVERPDGSNFTLKIRSTKLEDSAMYFCACNGQGPETQYFGPGTRLLVL.

The CDR3 nucleotides read TGTGCCAGCAGCCAATCCCAAAACTCGGTATTCGAGCAGTACTTC. Translating gives CASSQSQNSVFEQYF. The chain links TRBV16 to TRBJ2-7; D gene unclear. The V end lost 0 bases, the J end lost 6 bases, and 15 bases lay between the germline ends. CDR1 and CDR2 from the germline V gene are KGHSY and FQNENV. This CDR3 contains 15 residues.

The chain joins TRBV2 to TRBJ2-7; 9 nucleotides match TRBD2. The germline V gene encodes CDR1 SNHLY and CDR2 FYNNEI. The J segment lost 2 bases and the V segment lost 9 bases, leaving 17 bases of the junction unmatched. The CDR3 loop spans 17 amino acids. CDR3 protein: CASAAVAGVTTPYEQYF. DNA for the CDR3: TGTGCCAGTGCCGCGGTAGCGGGGGTGACCACCCCCTACGAGCAGTACTTC.

This chain joins TRBV4-1 and TRBJ2-1, with D maybe TRBD2 (6 bases). Trimming shortened V by 1 base and J by 4 bases, and 11 bases separated the two germline ends. The CDR3 is 15 residues long. Germline assignment: CDR1 MGHRA and CDR2 YSYEKL. The CDR3 DNA follows: TGCGCCAGCAGCCAAGGATCCGGGACTTACAATGAGCAGTTCTTC. Translated, it gives CASSQGSGTYNEQFF.

The V gene is TRBV10-3, the J gene TRBJ2-3; perhaps TRBD2 as D (6 bases). The V end lost 5 bases, the J end lost 0 bases, and 9 bases lay between the germline ends. The germline gives CDR1 ENHRY, CDR2 SYGVKD. The CDR3 totals 14 residues. The DNA of the CDR3 is TGTGCCATCAGTCCCGGGACTAGCACAGATACGCAGTATTTT. Protein sequence: CAISPGTSTDTQYF.

This rearrangement joins TRBV9 to TRBJ1-4; no clear D. This CDR3 spans 14 amino acids. The germline V gene has CDR1 SGDLS and CDR2 YYNGEE. With 4 bases removed from V and 5 bases from J, the gap between germline ends came to 12 bases. The CDR3 is CASSPRTGNEKLFF. Written as DNA, the CDR3 is TGTGCCAGCAGCCCCAGGACGGGGAATGAAAAACTGTTTTTT.

The chain combines TRBV5-8 with TRBJ1-1, with unresolved D. Trimming took off 4 bases at V and 11 bases at J, with 9 bases between the two ends. This CDR3 is built from 10 residues. Germline CDR1 reads SGHTS; CDR2 reads YDEGEE. The DNA of the CDR3 is TGTGCCAGCAGCGTAGTATGGGCTTTCTTT. It is translated as CASSVVWAFF. The entire variable domain, with the rest obtained from reference TRBV5-8 and TRBJ1-1, is as follows: EAGVTQSPTHLIKTRGQQATLRCSPISGHTSVYWYQQALGLGLQFLLWYDEGEERNRGNFPPRFSGRQFPNYSSELNVNALELEDSALYLCASSVVWAFFGQGTRLTVV.

The CDR3 protein is CASRHHTGVDGYTF. The CDR3 nucleotides read TGTGCCAGCAGACACCACACAGGGGTTGATGGCTACACCTTC. This chain links TRBV6-1 with TRBJ1-2; 7 bases map to TRBD1. Trimming removed 6 bases from V and 6 bases from J; junction bases left unmatched: 10. CDR1 MNHNS and CDR2 SASEGT come from the germline V gene. The CDR3 extends over 14 amino acids.

The V and J genes are TRBV2 and TRBJ2-7; 8 bases are shared with TRBD1. CDR1 and CDR2 from the germline V gene are SNHLY and FYNNEI. J was trimmed by 2 bases and V by 5 bases; bases with no gene match: 2. This CDR3 has 13 amino acids. The CDR3 DNA is TGTGCCAGCAGTATGGGACAGGCCTACGAGCAGTACTTC. The encoded protein is CASSMGQAYEQYF.

The rearrangement joins TRBV27 to TRBJ1-3; 9 nucleotides match TRBD1. The CDR3 runs 15 residues. From germline, CDR1 is MNHEY and CDR2 SMNVEV (reference sequence). With 4 bases clipped from V and 4 bases from J, the junction kept 5 bases outside the gene matches. In DNA, the CDR3 is TGTGCCAGCAGTTATGGGACAGGGAGAGGAAACACCATATATTTT. Residues: CASSYGTGRGNTIYF.

The chain is built from TRBV11-1 and TRBJ2-3, with 8 bases fitting TRBD1. The length of the CDR3 is 15 residues. Unmatched junction bases numbered 9, after V lost 5 bases and J lost 5 bases. The germline V gene encodes CDR1 SGHAT and CDR2 FQDESV (reference sequence). The CDR3 loop is CASSLGGQGKDTQYF. In nucleotides, the CDR3 is TGTGCCAGCAGCCTAGGCGGACAGGGAAAAGATACGCAGTATTTT.

The chain employs TRBV2 and TRBJ1-1; D not certain. The CDR3 has 14 amino acids. CDR1 and CDR2 (germline): SNHLY, FYNNEI. V lost 6 bases and J 0 bases, leaving 11 bases between the germline ends. CDR3 sequence (DNA): TGTGCCAGCAGCGATAAACTCTTGAACACTGAAGCTTTCTTT. Its protein product is CASSDKLLNTEAFF.

This clone appeared a single time. The CDR3 coding sequence is TGTGCCTGGAGACTAGCGGGGGGTGAGCAGTTCTTC. This sequence encodes CAWRLAGGEQFF. The V call is TRBV30, the J call TRBJ2-1; TRBD2 agrees at 12 bases. There are 12 residues in the CDR3. The germline gives CDR1 GTSNPN, CDR2 SVGIG (reference sequence). J gave up 9 bases and V 3 bases, and 0 bases lay outside the gene matches.

The rearrangement links TRBV6-5 to TRBJ1-3; 7 bases agree with TRBD1. V shed 4 bases, J shed 0 bases, and the junction held 3 bases outside the gene matches. The germline V gene has CDR1 MNHEY and CDR2 SVGAGI. The CDR3 loop spans 15 amino acids. The CDR3 is CASSFGQDSGNTIYF. For the CDR3, the DNA is TGTGCCAGCAGTTTCGGACAGGACTCTGGAAACACCATATATTTT.

The chain recombines TRBV25-1 with TRBJ2-7, with D maybe TRBD1 (5 bases). V was cut by 3 bases and J by 0 bases, with 9 bases left in between. The CDR3 totals 14 residues. Germline CDR1 is MGHDK and CDR2 is SYGVNS. CDR3 amino acids: CASSDPGISYEQYF. In DNA form, the CDR3 reads TGTGCCAGCAGTGACCCAGGGATCTCCTACGAGCAGTACTTC.

The chain has TRBV2 and TRBJ1-2; no clear D gene. The CDR3 spans 13 residues. Germline loops: CDR1 SNHLY, CDR2 FYNNEI. Deletions cut 2 bases from V and 4 bases from J, with 8 bases between. The CDR3 region has the DNA TGTGCCAGCAGTGAAATGCGGGGCTATGGCTACACCTTC. Translation gives CASSEMRGYGYTF. The variable domain in full, completed from reference TRBV2 and TRBJ1-2, reads EPEVTQTPSHQVTQMGQEVILRCVPISNHLYFYWYRQILGQKVEFLVSFYNNEISEKSEIFDDQFSVERPDGSNFTLKIRSTKLEDSAMYFCASSEMRGYGYTFGSGTRLTVV.

The rearrangement uses TRBV14 and TRBJ1-2; D unclear. Germline CDR1 and CDR2: SGHDN and FVKESK. The CDR3 runs 13 residues. Trimming cost V 0 bases and J 4 bases, with 6 bases left between them. As DNA, the CDR3 is TGTGCCAGCAGCCAAGAGAGAGGCTATGGCTACACCTTC. Its protein product is CASSQERGYGYTF.

V and J are TRBV5-1 and TRBJ1-5, with 9 positions matching TRBD1. The CDR3 length is 15 residues. J gave up 0 bases and V 6 bases, and 4 bases lay outside the gene matches. CDR1 and CDR2 from the germline V gene are SGHRS and YFSETQ. The CDR3 nucleotides are TGCGCCAGCAAAAAGACAGGGGGTAGCAATCAGCCCCAGCATTTT. This translates into CASKKTGGSNQPQHF.

The chain is built from TRBV29-1 and TRBJ1-2, with TRBD1 matching over 9 bases. Trimming removed 6 bases from V and 7 bases from J; junction bases left unmatched: 3. This CDR3 is 11 amino acids long. The V gene's germline CDR1 is SQVTM and CDR2 ANQGSEA. This CDR3 reads CSVDRGGGYTF. CDR3 coding DNA: TGCAGCGTGGACAGGGGTGGTGGCTACACCTTC.

V is TRBV5-8 and J is TRBJ2-7, with D possibly TRBD1 on 6 matching bases. The CDR3 has 12 amino acids. Per germline, CDR1 SGHTS and CDR2 YDEGEE. V was cut by 4 bases and J by 5 bases, with 10 bases left in between. DNA of the CDR3: TGTGCCAGCAGCCGAACAGGGAACGAGCAGTACTTC. Residues: CASSRTGNEQYF.

This clone was picked up one time. V and J are TRBV21-1 and TRBJ1-2; TRBD1 is the table's D call, not checked against the DNA. TRBV21-1 is classified as a pseudogene. CDR3 length: 18 residues. The DNA of the CDR3 is TGTGCCAGCAGCAAAGCGTCGGGGACAGAGTTTTTTAACTATGGCTACACCTTC. Its protein product is CASSKASGTEFFNYGYTF.

J is TRBJ1-6 and V is TRBV19; 9 positions match TRBD1. The CDR3 runs 16 residues. V dropped 7 bases and J dropped 10; count of bases not matched to a gene: 14. Germline V gene sequence: CDR1 LNHDA, CDR2 SQIVND (reference sequence). CDR3 region: CASTPSPQGAVSPLHF. CDR3 in DNA: TGTGCCAGTACCCCCTCGCCACAGGGGGCTGTATCACCCCTCCACTTT.

CDR3 residues: CASSHPTGANTGELFF. As DNA, the CDR3 is TGTGCCAGCAGTCACCCGACAGGAGCGAACACCGGGGAGCTGTTTTTT. The V gene is TRBV9, the J gene TRBJ2-2, with D possibly TRBD1 on 6 matching bases. CDR1 and CDR2 (germline): SGDLS, YYNGEE. V was pared by 5 bases and J by 0 bases, with 14 bases between. The CDR3 extends over 16 amino acids.

This clone has more than one count but fewer than ten. The chain joins TRBV6-5 to TRBJ1-1; D is unresolved. The V gene lost 3 bases and the J gene lost 1 base, with 12 bases spanning the gap. Germline lookup yields CDR1 MNHEY and CDR2 SVGAGI. The CDR3 is made up of 15 amino acids. The chain's CDR3 is CASSYRELGNTEAFF. Here the CDR3 DNA reads TGTGCCAGCAGTTATAGGGAGCTGGGGAACACTGAAGCTTTCTTT.

V usage is TRBV2 and J usage is TRBJ1-3; D unclear. The V gene lost 5 bases and the J gene lost 3 bases, with 26 bases spanning the gap. This CDR3 spans 19 amino acids. CDR1 SNHLY and CDR2 FYNNEI come from the germline V gene. CDR3 region: CASSSTPTRTSSDGNTIYF. The CDR3 nucleotides are TGTGCCAGCAGTTCAACACCGACTCGGACTTCCTCGGATGGAAACACCATATATTTT.

This chain joins TRBV19 and TRBJ2-7; a possible D gene is TRBD1 (6 bases). V was trimmed by 4 bases and J by 12 bases, leaving 22 bases between them. The CDR3 is 14 amino acids. Germline V gives CDR1 LNHDA, CDR2 SQIVND (reference sequence). DNA for the CDR3: TGTGCCAGTAGTACCGGACAGACAAATTCCAACACGTACTTC. The encoded protein is CASSTGQTNSNTYF.

The V gene is TRBV28, the J gene TRBJ1-2; TRBD1 matches at 7 bases. CDR3 length: 13 residues. V trimming: 6 bases; J trimming: 5 bases; junction bases outside the gene matches: 6. Germline assignment: CDR1 MDHEN and CDR2 SYDVKM. The DNA of the CDR3 is TGTGCCAGCAGGGTGGGACAGCTTTATGGCTACACCTTC. It is translated as CASRVGQLYGYTF.